The present T cell receptor beta chain was sequenced within a study of T cells in Graves' hyperthyroidism and ophthalmopathy. V gave up 6 bases and J gave up 0 bases, with 9 bases separating them. Germline values: CDR1 SNHLY, CDR2 FYNNEI. This CDR3 is built from 14 residues. Amplified TCR beta CDR3 regions derived from RNA transcripts. Using the HTBI primer set, a first-round RT-PCR was run on the TCR CDR3. MiXCR was run by TCRdb on the multiplex PCR reads, yielding one entry per CDR3 protein. The data show hundreds of thousands of distinct CDR3 sequences, 14% seen once. PBMCs were obtained from 10 ml fresh peripheral blood.

The rearrangement links TRBV2 to TRBJ1-3; no clear D. The specimen was blood. The TCR sequence derives from a woman between 18 and 30 years old with Graves' hyperthyroidism. The CDR3 region is CASRDGFSGNTIYF. CDR3 DNA: TGTGCCAGCAGAGACGGATTCTCTGGAAACACCATATATTTT.